This TCR beta chain appears in the sequencing data of a study of tumor-infiltrating lymphocytes in primary liver carcinoma. Study details: Cases comprised patients with primary liver carcinoma who received surgical resection.

Comments on this clonotype: As yet, its antigen is unknown.

Germline CDR1 and CDR2: SEHNR and FQNEAQ (reference sequence). This CDR3 has 14 residues. V lost 5 bases to trimming and J lost 4 bases, with 14 bases between them. Points from the study as a whole: Tumors had a top-250-clone fraction that was significantly higher than blood (p = 0.039). Tumor-adjacent and tumor-blood pairs overlapped less than tumor region pairs did.

The source of the blood RNA was unsorted whole blood, and germline DNA was extracted as well. Blood samples of four milliliters were drawn preoperatively. With a constant-region primer, TCR beta cDNA was made from 400 to 550 ng of total RNA. What produced the TCR beta libraries was three nested multiplex PCR rounds using slightly modified ARM-PCR. TRBV1-TRBV30 forward primers paired with a C-beta reverse primer were used in the first two PCR rounds, which ran roughly 9 cycles each. MiXCR was run by TCRdb on the multiplex PCR reads, yielding one entry per CDR3 protein. This table has approximately 310,000 distinct CDR3 sequences, 65% appearing once.

Source material: peripheral blood. This receptor was taken from a man between 35 and 55 years old with primary liver carcinoma and hepatitis B virus infection. The chain couples TRBV7-9 to TRBJ1-2; tentative D call: TRBD1 (6 bases). DNA for the CDR3: TGTGCCAGCAGCCCGCACGAGACAGGCTATGGCTACACCTTC. It translates to CASSPHETGYGYTF.